The entry below gives a single TCR beta chain sequence along with its context. Its specificity is unknown. V lost 5 bases, J lost 2 bases, and 2 bases stayed unmatched. Per germline, CDR1 SGHNT and CDR2 YENEEA. The CDR3 extends over 13 amino acids. The entry originates in a study of T cell responses to AZD1222 COVID-19 vaccine. Whole-study context: Combined were second doses at about 4 or about 12 weeks. General study points: Along spike, vaccine-associated CD4 TCRs were found throughout, with dominance at 160-218 and 743-854. The reported proportion of spike-specific TCRs targeting unmutated variant regions was nearly half.

Clones were sequenced by immunoSEQ multiplex PCR, and TCRdb holds only the in-frame ones, with some missing. The sample lists about 130,000 clones, roughly 90% occurring once. This receptor was obtained from an adult in good health. The sequencing here drew on peripheral blood, taken on day 0 of AZD1222 vaccination. This chain uses TRBV11-3 with TRBJ2-7, with TRBD1 matching over 8 bases. The CDR3 protein is CASSGQGTYEQYF. CDR3 nucleotide sequence: TGTGCCAGCAGCGGACAGGGTACCTACGAGCAGTACTTC.